The clone carrying this T cell receptor beta chain was counted at least ten times. These data originate in a study of T cells in Graves' hyperthyroidism and ophthalmopathy. The length of the CDR3 is 15 residues. From germline, CDR1 is SGHRS and CDR2 YFSETQ. J gave up 1 base and V 4 bases, and 6 bases lay outside the gene matches. Amplified TCR beta CDR3 regions derived from RNA transcripts. During a first-round RT-PCR of the TCR CDR3, the HTBI primer set was used. Via MiXCR, TCRdb re-called the multiplex PCR reads, giving one row per CDR3 protein. This sample has around 190,000 distinct CDR3 sequences, with roughly a sixth found just once.

The gene calls are TRBV5-1 and TRBJ2-5; 8 nucleotides line up with TRBD1. The sample was blood. The source of this sequence is a woman aged 50 to 60 with Graves' hyperthyroidism. The CDR3 reads CASSGQGEGQETQYF. CDR3 sequence (DNA): TGCGCCAGCAGCGGACAGGGTGAAGGCCAAGAGACCCAGTACTTC.